These 30 T cell receptor beta chains share one sample of origin, sequenced in a study of OX40 agonist ivuxolimab in advanced cancers. Sequencing was performed with immunoSEQ multiplex PCR; in TCRdb, only in-frame clones are kept and a portion is missing. The table includes roughly 70,000 clones, 85% detected once. The sample here was CD4+ or CD8+ T cells sorted from blood, taken in a trial of the OX40 agonist ivuxolimab. Receptor source: an adult with an advanced solid tumor such as melanoma, head and neck, liver or kidney cancer.

The chain combines TRBV10-3 with TRBJ2-1, with D perhaps matching TRBD2 (6 bases). This CDR3 has 18 residues. Trimming removed 3 bases from V and 2 bases from J, with 20 bases in between. The germline V gene has CDR1 ENHRY and CDR2 SYGVKD. CDR3 region: CAISDSAVSGDPYNEQFF. In DNA, the CDR3 is TGTGCCATCAGTGACTCCGCGGTTTCGGGAGACCCCTACAATGAGCAGTTCTTC.

The chain couples TRBV28 to TRBJ2-2; D is uncertain. The germline CDR1 and CDR2 sequences are MDHEN and SYDVKM. The CDR3 length is 14 residues. V lost 6 bases and J lost 1, with 9 bases in between. CDR3 in amino acids: CASRAPQNTGELFF. Written as DNA, the CDR3 is TGTGCCAGCAGGGCTCCTCAGAACACCGGGGAGCTGTTTTTT. The whole variable domain, filled in from reference TRBV28 and TRBJ2-2, reads DVKVTQSSRYLVKRTGEKVFLECVQDMDHENMFWYRQDPGLGLRLIYFSYDVKMKEKGDIPEGYSVSREKKERFSLILESASTNQTSMYLCASRAPQNTGELFFGEGSRLTVL.

The chain has TRBV4-3 and TRBJ2-7; tentatively, D is TRBD1 or TRBD2 (5 bases each). The CDR3 is 17 residues long. Trimming shortened V by 2 bases and J by 6 bases, and 23 bases separated the two germline ends. Germline V gene sequence: CDR1 LGHNA, CDR2 YSLEER. The CDR3 DNA follows: TGCGCCAGCAGCCAATACCGAACCGGGACCGCCTTTTTCGAGCAGTACTTC. This gives the protein CASSQYRTGTAFFEQYF.

This chain links TRBV27 with TRBJ2-2; 7 nucleotides match TRBD2. Germline V gene sequence: CDR1 MNHEY, CDR2 SMNVEV (reference sequence). With V trimmed by 6 bases and J by 8 bases, 12 bases remained unmatched. This CDR3 is 15 amino acids long. The CDR3 DNA reads as TGTGCCAGCAGCTCCTCCCAACTAGCGCTAGGGGAGCTGTTTTTT. It translates to CASSSSQLALGELFF.

The chain couples TRBV14 to TRBJ1-4; 8 bases fit TRBD1. CDR3 length: 15 residues. Germline assignment: CDR1 SGHDN and CDR2 FVKESK. With V trimmed by 3 bases and J by 5 bases, 5 bases remained unmatched. The CDR3 nucleotides are TGTGCCAGCAGCCACAGGGGGCGTAGAAATGAAAAACTGTTTTTT. This gives the protein CASSHRGRRNEKLFF.

The V and J genes are TRBV7-2 and TRBJ1-3, with D unresolved. V lost 1 base to trimming and J lost 0 bases, with 10 bases between them. Per the germline V gene, CDR1 is SGHTA and CDR2 is FQGNSA. The CDR3 length is 16 residues. CDR3 residues: CASSLERRISGNTIYF. The CDR3 DNA follows: TGTGCCAGCAGCTTAGAGCGACGCATCTCTGGAAACACCATATATTTT. Supplemented by reference TRBV7-2 and TRBJ1-3, the full variable domain reads GAGVSQSPSNKVTEKGKDVELRCDPISGHTALYWYRQSLGQGLEFLIYFQGNSAPDKSGLPSDRFSAERTGGSVSTLTIQRTQQEDSAVYLCASSLERRISGNTIYFGEGSWLTVV.

This chain uses TRBV30 with TRBJ2-3; 8 positions match TRBD2. Germline V gene data show CDR1 as GTSNPN and CDR2 as SVGIG (reference sequence). The length of the CDR3 is 14 residues. V trimming: 4 bases; J trimming: 4 bases; junction bases outside the gene matches: 7. The chain's CDR3 is CAWKPGGLSDTQYF. The CDR3 nucleotides read TGTGCCTGGAAACCGGGGGGGCTCTCAGATACGCAGTATTTT.

This sequence joins TRBV18 and TRBJ1-1; perhaps TRBD1 as D (6 bases). Trimming cost V 3 bases and J 0 bases, with 14 bases left between them. CDR1 and CDR2 from the germline V gene are KGHSH and LQKENI. The CDR3 is 16 amino acids. Here the CDR3 reads CASSPQQGKLNTEAFF. The CDR3 DNA is TGTGCCAGCTCACCTCAACAGGGAAAGTTGAACACTGAAGCTTTCTTT.

The chain is built from TRBV11-2 and TRBJ2-2; D is unresolved. Germline CDR1 reads SGHAT; CDR2 reads FQNNGV. The CDR3 runs 13 residues. V lost 3 bases to trimming and J lost 6 bases, with 8 bases between them. The CDR3: CASSFPGAGELFF. In DNA form, the CDR3 reads TGTGCCAGCAGCTTCCCAGGAGCCGGGGAGCTGTTTTTT.

The chain combines TRBV30 with TRBJ2-1, with TRBD2 as a possible D gene (6 bases). V was clipped by 1 base and J by 1 base, with 14 bases between them. Per the germline V gene, CDR1 is GTSNPN and CDR2 is SVGIG (reference sequence). There are 16 residues in the CDR3. In DNA, the CDR3 is TGTGCCTGGAGTGCCCCCGGGGGTGGGTCCTACAATGAGCAGTTCTTC. It codes for CAWSAPGGGSYNEQFF.

A few counts support this clone. The rearrangement joins TRBV18 to TRBJ2-7; no firm D call. CDR3 length equals 13 residues. The V gene lost 6 bases and the J gene lost 0 bases, with 9 bases spanning the gap. Germline-derived CDR1 and CDR2 are KGHSH and LQKENI. CDR3 in amino acids: CASSQESSYEQYF. The CDR3 region has the DNA TGTGCCAGCTCTCAGGAGAGCTCCTACGAGCAGTACTTC.

J is TRBJ2-1 and V is TRBV27, with TRBD2 matching over 7 bases. Germline V lookup: CDR1 MNHEY, CDR2 SMNVEV (reference sequence). After removal of 3 bases from V and 3 bases from J, the junction contained 2 bases not matched to a gene. CDR3 length equals 14 residues. In DNA form, the CDR3 reads TGTGCCAGCAGTTTCGGGACTATCTACAATGAGCAGTTCTTC. Translation gives CASSFGTIYNEQFF.

This chain joins TRBV5-4 and TRBJ2-7, with 9 nucleotides matching TRBD2. The germline V gene encodes CDR1 SGHNT and CDR2 YYREEE (reference sequence). Unmatched junction bases numbered 9, after V lost 0 bases and J lost 5 bases. The CDR3 has 16 residues. CDR3 in amino acids: CASSLAAASGMNEQYF. CDR3 DNA sequence: TGTGCCAGCAGCTTGGCCGCGGCTAGCGGGATGAACGAGCAGTACTTC.

The chain couples TRBV25-1 to TRBJ1-3; D might be TRBD1 (5 bases). Germline loops: CDR1 MGHDK, CDR2 SYGVNS. There are 14 residues in the CDR3. V was clipped by 5 bases and J by 3 bases, with 11 bases between them. The CDR3 here is CASSTGTIGNTIYF. Here the CDR3 DNA reads TGTGCCAGCAGTACGGGGACCATTGGAAACACCATATATTTT.

The chain has TRBV6-6 and TRBJ1-4; D might be TRBD1 (5 bases). The CDR3 length is 11 residues. Trimming took 10 bases from V and 7 from J, leaving 10 bases between them. The V gene's germline CDR1 is MNHNY and CDR2 SVGAGI (reference sequence). CDR3 residues: CATQGGEKLFF. The CDR3, as DNA: TGTGCCACCCAGGGAGGTGAAAAACTGTTTTTT.

The chain carries TRBV2 and TRBJ2-7; 7 nucleotides agree with TRBD1. CDR1 SNHLY and CDR2 FYNNEI come from the germline V gene. With 6 bases clipped from V and 2 bases from J, the junction kept 10 bases outside the gene matches. The CDR3 sequence is 15 residues long. The CDR3 protein is CASSEGALGPYEQYF. The CDR3 nucleotides read TGTGCCAGCAGCGAGGGGGCACTCGGGCCCTACGAGCAGTACTTC.

This clone appeared once. This chain connects TRBV5-1 to TRBJ2-3; perhaps D is TRBD1 or TRBD2 (5 bases each). The germline V gene encodes CDR1 SGHRS and CDR2 YFSETQ. The V gene lost 3 bases and the J gene lost 2 bases, with 19 bases spanning the gap. The CDR3 runs 17 residues. CDR3 DNA: TGCGCCAGCAGCTCGAAAACGGGACGGCCCGTCACAGATACGCAGTATTTT. Translating it yields CASSSKTGRPVTDTQYF. The full variable domain, rest sourced from reference TRBV5-1 and TRBJ2-3, is KAGVTQTPRYLIKTRGQQVTLSCSPISGHRSVSWYQQTPGQGLQFLFEYFSETQRNKGNFPGRFSGRQFSNSRSEMNVSTLELGDSALYLCASSSKTGRPVTDTQYFGPGTRLTVL.

The chain links TRBV28 to TRBJ1-1, with 8 positions matching TRBD1. This CDR3 has 15 amino acids. J was trimmed by 4 bases and V by 2 bases; bases with no gene match: 6. Germline V CDR1 and CDR2: MDHEN, SYDVKM. The CDR3 region has the DNA TGTGCCAGCAGTTTAACAGGGGGTAGGGGCACTGAAGCTTTCTTT. This sequence encodes CASSLTGGRGTEAFF.

The chain carries TRBV9 and TRBJ2-5; perhaps TRBD2 as D (7 bases). Trimming removed 0 bases from V and 2 bases from J, with 14 bases in between. CDR1 SGDLS and CDR2 YYNGEE come from the germline V gene. CDR3 length: 16 residues. CDR3 sequence reads: CASSVGVGGTQETQYF. The CDR3 coding sequence is TGTGCCAGCAGCGTAGGGGTCGGGGGGACACAAGAGACCCAGTACTTC.

The rearrangement links TRBV4-1 to TRBJ2-7, with D uncertain. V lost 0 bases to trimming and J lost 9 bases, with 12 bases between them. The CDR3 length is 13 residues. Germline CDR1 is MGHRA and CDR2 is YSYEKL. The CDR3 nucleotides are TGCGCCAGCAGCCAAGATCCGTTGGTTGGGCAGTACTTC. This gives the protein CASSQDPLVGQYF.

The chain carries TRBV5-4 and TRBJ2-2; D remains ambiguous. CDR1 SGHNT and CDR2 YYREEE come from the germline V gene (reference sequence). This CDR3 has 15 amino acids. Trimming took 4 bases from V and 4 from J, leaving 14 bases between them. The CDR3 spells CASSRASQFTGELFF. CDR3 nucleotide sequence: TGTGCCAGCAGCCGGGCCTCACAATTCACCGGGGAGCTGTTTTTT.

This clone was detected a few times. The chain recombines TRBV10-3 with TRBJ2-7; D may be TRBD1 (5 bases). This CDR3 region has 13 residues. Trimming pared 7 bases from V and 3 bases from J, leaving 13 bases between. The germline V gene has CDR1 ENHRY and CDR2 SYGVKD. The CDR3 nucleotides read TGTGCCATCACGGGCCAGGGTGACTACGAGCAGTACTTC. It yields the protein CAITGQGDYEQYF.

This clone was observed a single time. J is TRBJ2-7 and V is TRBV7-3, with 7 bases aligning to TRBD1. The CDR3 sequence is 15 residues long. Germline V gene sequence: CDR1 SGHTA, CDR2 FQGTGA. J gave up 0 bases and V 5 bases, and 7 bases lay outside the gene matches. The CDR3 DNA is TGTGCCAGCAGCCCGGGACAGTCGAGCTCCTACGAGCAGTACTTC. Residues: CASSPGQSSSYEQYF. Supplemented by reference TRBV7-3 and TRBJ2-7, the full variable domain reads GAGVSQTPSNKVTEKGKYVELRCDPISGHTALYWYRQSLGQGPEFLIYFQGTGAADDSGLPNDRFFAVRPEGSVSTLKIQRTERGDSAVYLCASSPGQSSSYEQYFGPGTRLTVT.

Only one count was recorded for this clone. The chain employs TRBV7-3 and TRBJ2-7; D possibly uses TRBD1 or TRBD2 (5 bases each). The CDR3 extends over 15 amino acids. Germline assignment: CDR1 SGHTA and CDR2 FQGTGA. V was cut by 1 base and J by 3 bases, with 13 bases left in between. The CDR3 bases are TGTGCCAGCAGCTTAAGGGCCGGGGACCGCTACGAGCAGTACTTC. The encoded protein is CASSLRAGDRYEQYF.

This clone was counted a single time. The V call is TRBV2, the J call TRBJ2-1, with 7 bases aligning to TRBD2. Germline loops: CDR1 SNHLY, CDR2 FYNNEI. The V gene end was trimmed by 6 bases and the J gene end by 2 bases; junction bases not matched to a gene: 7. There are 15 residues in the CDR3. CDR3 bases: TGTGCCAGCAGAGCCACTAGCGTAGCCTACAATGAGCAGTTCTTC. Protein sequence: CASRATSVAYNEQFF.

V usage is TRBV10-3 and J usage is TRBJ2-4, with 11 bases lining up with TRBD2. The germline CDR1 and CDR2 sequences are ENHRY and SYGVKD. The CDR3 runs 16 residues. The trim removed 0 bases at V and 7 bases at J, leaving 5 bases unmatched. CDR3 nucleotides: TGTGCCATCAGTGAGTCCGCGACTAGCGGGGTCAACATTCAGTACTTC. As protein: CAISESATSGVNIQYF.

V gene TRBV7-9 combines with J gene TRBJ1-1; a weak D match, TRBD1 (6 bases). The V end lost 5 bases, the J end lost 4 bases, and 8 bases lay between the germline ends. This CDR3 spans 12 amino acids. Germline values: CDR1 SEHNR, CDR2 FQNEAQ (reference sequence). The CDR3 is CASSQQGTEAFF. In DNA, the CDR3 is TGTGCCAGCAGCCAACAGGGCACTGAAGCTTTCTTT.

V gene TRBV19 combines with J gene TRBJ2-1, with TRBD2 matching 14 bases. The germline gives CDR1 LNHDA, CDR2 SQIVND (reference sequence). After removal of 9 bases from V and 1 base from J, the junction contained 8 bases not matched to a gene. The CDR3 covers 17 residues. As DNA, the CDR3 is TGTGCCAGCAAGACTAGCGGGAGGGCCAATTCCTACAATGAGCAGTTCTTC. It codes for CASKTSGRANSYNEQFF.

This chain uses TRBV5-1 with TRBJ2-7; TRBD1 aligns across 7 bases. V lost 0 bases to trimming and J lost 5 bases; unmatched junction nucleotides: 8. Germline CDR1 and CDR2: SGHRS and YFSETQ. This CDR3 spans 15 amino acids. CDR3 in amino acids: CASSLGNRGSDEQYF. The CDR3 nucleotides are TGCGCCAGCAGCTTGGGGAACAGGGGATCCGACGAGCAGTACTTC.

The chain employs TRBV5-1 and TRBJ2-7, with TRBD2 identical over 7 bases. The CDR3 is 15 amino acids. J gave up 3 bases and V 1 base, and 7 bases lay outside the gene matches. Per the germline V gene, CDR1 is SGHRS and CDR2 is YFSETQ. The DNA for the CDR3 is TGCGCCAGCAGCTTGCGGCTAGCGGAGAACTACGAGCAGTACTTC. Residues: CASSLRLAENYEQYF.